Shown below are 2 T cell receptor beta chains from a single sample sequenced in a study of early T cells in non-severe SARS-CoV-2 infection. TCRdb analysed the 5' RACE reads with MiXCR anew, one entry per CDR3 protein. This sample carries 70,000 to 90,000 distinct CDR3 sequences, 15% to 19% of them seen once, and the ten largest clones take 9.5% to 15%. The sample was whole blood. These receptors all come from an adult who was a healthcare worker with PCR-confirmed SARS-CoV-2 infection or an uninfected control (not recorded which).

This chain connects TRBV9 to TRBJ2-5; D possibly corresponds to TRBD1 (6 bases). Looked up from germline, CDR1 is SGDLS and CDR2 is YYNGEE. V was clipped by 3 bases and J by 1 base, with 10 bases between them. The length of the CDR3 is 14 residues. CDR3 in DNA: TGTGCCAGCAGCGGAGGGGGAGCCCAAGAGACCCAGTACTTC. The encoded protein is CASSGGGAQETQYF.

This clonotype has a handful of counts. The chain has TRBV4-3 and TRBJ1-1; D is unclear. The germline V gene has CDR1 LGHNA and CDR2 YSLEER. V lost 0 bases, J lost 5 bases, and 7 bases lay in between. This CDR3 region has 13 residues. CDR3 residues: CASSQETVTEAFF. CDR3 DNA: TGCGCCAGCAGCCAAGAGACCGTGACTGAAGCTTTCTTT.